The 23 T cell receptor beta chains reported below all come from one sample, sequenced in a study of breast tumors, draining lymph nodes, adjacent tissues. MiXCR was run by TCRdb on the multiplex PCR reads, yielding one entry per CDR3 protein. Counted here are roughly 130,000 distinct CDR3 sequences, less than 20% occurring once; the ten biggest clones make up around 3.5%. Samples came from axillary lymph nodes draining the breast cancer. Input material: axillary lymph node tissue. The receptors stem from a female donor with breast cancer. Some clones in this sample may be carry-over from other donors' samples.

This clonotype has ten or more counts. The chain employs TRBV6-5 and TRBJ2-7; D is tentatively TRBD1 or TRBD2 (5 bases each). Trimming removed 2 bases at V and 0 bases at J, with 14 bases between. The CDR3 runs to 16 residues. CDR1 is MNHEY and CDR2 is SVGAGI in the germline V gene. The CDR3 sequence: CASSYSPRGASYEQYF. The CDR3 DNA is TGTGCCAGCAGTTACAGCCCCCGGGGCGCCTCCTACGAGCAGTACTTC.

This clonotype was observed at least ten times. The CDR3 is CASRPDLGQQDTQYF. The CDR3 DNA sequence: TGCGCCAGCCGTCCCGATCTCGGACAGCAAGATACGCAGTATTTT. V is TRBV5-1 and J is TRBJ2-3; weak D call: TRBD1 (6 bases). Germline lookup yields CDR1 SGHRS and CDR2 YFSETQ. V gave up 7 bases and J gave up 5 bases, with 20 bases separating them. This CDR3 has 15 amino acids.

A note on this clonotype: A much larger clone differs by one base, so this may be a read error. V is TRBV6-5 and J is TRBJ1-5; unclear D gene. Between the trimmed V and J ends, which lost 11 bases and 5 bases, there was a span of 16 bases. CDR1 is MNHEY, CDR2 SVGAGI, per germline. This CDR3 is 13 amino acids long. Here the CDR3 reads CAGMVGRDQPQHF. The CDR3 DNA follows: TGTGCCGGCATGGTAGGGAGGGATCAGCCCCAGCATTTT.

This clonotype was seen many times. V usage is TRBV2 and J usage is TRBJ1-4; a weak D match, TRBD1 (6 bases). Trimming took off 8 bases at V and 8 bases at J, with 12 bases between the two ends. The germline V gene encodes CDR1 SNHLY and CDR2 FYNNEI. This CDR3 is 12 amino acids long. DNA of the CDR3: TGTGCCAGCTCCCGGGACAAAGAAAAACTGTTTTTT. As protein: CASSRDKEKLFF.

At least ten counts were recorded for this clonotype. Relative to the germline gene, one junction end is altered; a read error may explain this. The chain uses TRBV2 and TRBJ1-3; D unclear. Germline V lookup: CDR1 SNHLY, CDR2 FYNNEI. The CDR3 is 14 amino acids. CDR3 residues: CATAGRSSGNTIYF. For the CDR3, the DNA is TGCGCCACGGCCGGTCGCAGCTCTGGAAACACCATATATTTT. Based on the CDR3 plus reference TRBV2 and TRBJ1-3, the full variable domain is EPEVTQTPSHQVTQMGQEVILRCVPISNHLYFYWYRQILGQKVEFLVSFYNNEISEKSEIFDDQFSVERPDGSNFTLKIRSTKLEDSAMYFCATAGRSSGNTIYFGEGSWLTVV.

Of note for this clonotype: One junction end does not reproduce the germline sequence, and a read error may be involved. The rearrangement joins TRBV6-6 to TRBJ2-5; D not resolved. Germline V CDR1 and CDR2: MNHNY, SVGAGI (reference sequence). This CDR3 has 13 amino acids. This CDR3 is CVSKASFGETQYF. CDR3 DNA: TGTGTCAGCAAGGCTAGTTTTGGAGAGACCCAGTACTTC.

This clonotype was counted only a few times. The chain is built from TRBV3-1 and TRBJ2-3; no definite D call. The CDR3 totals 16 residues. Per the germline V gene, CDR1 is LGHDT and CDR2 is YNNKEL (reference sequence). With 5 bases removed from V and 1 base from J, the gap between germline ends came to 16 bases. The CDR3 here is CASSSRAPRGTDTQYF. In nucleotides, the CDR3 is TGTGCCAGCAGCTCTCGGGCCCCAAGGGGCACAGATACGCAGTATTTT.

This clonotype was observed at least ten times. The rearrangement links TRBV2 to TRBJ2-7; 8 nucleotides align to TRBD1. From germline, CDR1 is SNHLY and CDR2 FYNNEI. This CDR3 is 14 amino acids long. The V segment lost 0 bases and the J segment 3 bases; nucleotides outside the gene matches: 1. The CDR3 reads CASSEAGTGYEQYF. CDR3 nucleotide sequence: TGTGCCAGCAGTGAAGCGGGGACAGGCTACGAGCAGTACTTC.

This clonotype was counted many times. The rearrangement links TRBV6-1 to TRBJ2-1; 10 bases are shared with TRBD2. V shed 6 bases, J shed 3 bases, and the junction held 5 bases outside the gene matches. The CDR3 covers 15 residues. CDR1 and CDR2 from the germline V gene are MNHNS and SASEGT. This CDR3 reads CASRGTSGNYNEQFF. The DNA for the CDR3 is TGTGCCAGCAGAGGAACTAGCGGGAACTACAATGAGCAGTTCTTC.

This clonotype was observed many times. The chain links TRBV10-3 to TRBJ2-3; D may be TRBD1 (5 bases). The CDR3 is 15 residues long. V gave up 2 bases and J gave up 2 bases, with 11 bases separating them. Per the germline V gene, CDR1 is ENHRY and CDR2 is SYGVKD. The CDR3 bases are TGTGCCATCAGTGAGGGGCAGGGTGTCACAGATACGCAGTATTTT. This codes for CAISEGQGVTDTQYF.

This clonotype was counted at least ten times. The chain is built from TRBV6-5 and TRBJ2-7; 10 nucleotides align to TRBD1. Per germline, CDR1 MNHEY and CDR2 SVGAGI. With 5 bases clipped from V and 5 bases from J, the junction kept 6 bases outside the gene matches. CDR3 length equals 14 residues. The CDR3 nucleotides are TGTGCCAGCAGTCCCCGGGACAGGGGCAACGAGCAGTACTTC. Amino acids: CASSPRDRGNEQYF.

This clonotype was observed at least ten times. The chain recombines TRBV5-1 with TRBJ2-2; D gene ambiguous. CDR1 is SGHRS, CDR2 YFSETQ, per germline. This CDR3 spans 15 amino acids. With 0 bases removed from V and 3 bases from J, the gap between germline ends came to 9 bases. CDR3 region: CASSLVASDTGELFF. For the CDR3, the DNA is TGCGCCAGCAGCTTGGTAGCCTCGGACACCGGGGAGCTGTTTTTT.

CDR3 nucleotides: TGCAGTGCTAGAGTTCCTAGCGGGAGCAACAATGAGCAGTTCTTC. Translation gives CSARVPSGSNNEQFF. V gene TRBV20-1 combines with J gene TRBJ2-1, with TRBD2 identical over 10 bases. This CDR3 is built from 15 residues. CDR1 is DFQATT and CDR2 is SNEGSKA in the germline V gene (reference sequence). J gave up 5 bases and V 1 base, and 5 bases lay outside the gene matches.

In this sample, this clonotype turned up many times. The chain has TRBV7-9 and TRBJ2-3, with 7 bases matching TRBD1. V shed 9 bases and J 0 bases; nucleotides not matched to a gene: 3. The CDR3 extends over 13 amino acids. The germline gives CDR1 SEHNR, CDR2 FQNEAQ (reference sequence). CDR3 sequence reads: CASRDRSTDTQYF. The CDR3 DNA is TGTGCCAGTCGGGACAGAAGCACAGATACGCAGTATTTT.

To note about this clonotype: Given a much more abundant clone one base away, this may be a read error. Since the CDR3 does not end with the conserved phenylalanine or tryptophan, this likely comes from a read error. The V and J genes are TRBV6-6 and TRBJ1-4; D call uncertain. The V end was cut by 0 bases, the J end by 4 bases, with 6 bases between. This CDR3 is built from 14 residues. Germline V lookup: CDR1 MNHNY, CDR2 SVGAGI (reference sequence). CDR3 DNA sequence: TGTGCCAGCAGTTACTCGGACCTTAATGAAAAACTGTTTCTT. It specifies CASSYSDLNEKLFL.

This clonotype has ten or more counts. V and J are TRBV30 and TRBJ2-3, with 8 bases fitting TRBD1. Germline V gene lookup returns CDR1 GTSNPN and CDR2 SVGIG (reference sequence). The CDR3 is 14 residues long. V shed 4 bases and J 4 bases; nucleotides not matched to a gene: 7. CDR3 amino acids: CAWTPGGLADTQYF. CDR3 nucleotides: TGTGCCTGGACCCCAGGGGGCCTCGCAGATACGCAGTATTTT.

This clonotype has a count of ten or more. V is TRBV24-1 and J is TRBJ2-3, with 9 bases that match TRBD1. Germline V gives CDR1 KGHDR, CDR2 SFDVKD. The CDR3 is made up of 16 amino acids. The J segment lost 4 bases and the V segment lost 4 bases, leaving 8 bases of the junction unmatched. This CDR3 is CATSEPDRGFADTQYF. The DNA for the CDR3 is TGTGCCACCAGTGAGCCCGACAGGGGGTTTGCAGATACGCAGTATTTT.

This clonotype was found many times. The chain couples TRBV20-1 to TRBJ2-7, with D perhaps TRBD1 (6 bases). The V end lost 6 bases, the J end lost 0 bases, and 18 bases lay between the germline ends. This CDR3 is 15 amino acids long. Germline CDR1 DFQATT, CDR2 SNEGSKA (reference sequence). CDR3 region: CSATQTGSYSYEQYF. CDR3 nucleotide sequence: TGCAGTGCAACCCAGACAGGATCTTACTCCTACGAGCAGTACTTC.

Concerning this clonotype itself: A much larger clone differs from this one at a single base, so this may be a read error. The chain recombines TRBV5-5 with TRBJ2-1; 7 bases agree with TRBD1. CDR3 length equals 14 residues. CDR1 and CDR2 from the germline V gene are SGHKS and YYEKEE (reference sequence). CDR3 sequence reads: CAGSLGQTSEEQFF. DNA of the CDR3: TGTGCCGGCAGCTTGGGACAGACCTCGGAGGAGCAGTTCTTC.

For this clonotype: The junction differs from germline at one of its ends, possibly a read error. The chain is built from TRBV9 and TRBJ2-2; perhaps TRBD2 as D (6 bases). CDR3 length equals 19 residues. Germline-derived CDR1 and CDR2 are SGDLS and YYNGEE. This chain's CDR3 is CASSVGDFYKPPQHRGAVF. The CDR3 region has the DNA TGTGCCAGCAGCGTAGGGGACTTCTACAAGCCGCCTCAACACCGGGGAGCTGTTTTT.

In this sample, this clonotype turned up a few times. The chain uses TRBV5-4 and TRBJ2-2, with 15 bases identical to TRBD2. This CDR3 contains 18 residues. Germline V lookup: CDR1 SGHNT, CDR2 YYREEE (reference sequence). Trimming took 3 bases from V and 4 from J; bases not matched to a gene: 7. As DNA, the CDR3 is TGTGCCAGCAGCTCGGGACTAGCGGGAGGAGGGAGCACCGGGGAGCTGTTTTTT. Protein product: CASSSGLAGGGSTGELFF.

This clonotype has a count of ten or more. The chain uses TRBV6-6 and TRBJ2-5; 8 bases map to TRBD1. V gave up 3 bases and J gave up 5 bases; unmatched junction bases: 8. The germline CDR1 and CDR2 sequences are MNHNY and SVGAGI (reference sequence). The CDR3 has 15 residues. CDR3 nucleotide sequence: TGTGCCAGCAGTTATCGAGGACAGGGCGGGGAGACCCAGTACTTC. Protein sequence: CASSYRGQGGETQYF.

A word on this clonotype: A much larger clone differs from this one at a single base, so this may be a read error. The chain couples TRBV25-1 to TRBJ2-3, with D unclear. V lost 2 bases and J 3 bases, leaving 9 bases between the germline ends. The CDR3 extends over 14 amino acids. The V gene's germline CDR1 is MGHDK and CDR2 SYGVNS. The CDR3 region is CASSEDMETDTQYF. The DNA of the CDR3 is TGTGCCAGCAGTGAAGACATGGAAACAGATACGCAGTATTTT.